The present T cell receptor (beta chain) was sequenced within a study of CD8 T cells in ankylosing spondylitis. Findings of the study overall: Blood of patients with ankylosing spondylitis appeared to be characterized by a TCR beta motif of eight highly homologous variants.

This clonotype was seen ten or more times. Its antigen is as yet unknown. This CDR3 is built from 15 residues. V lost 5 bases, J lost 3 bases, and 5 bases stayed unmatched. Germline V gene sequence: CDR1 SNHLY, CDR2 FYNNEI. The authors made TCR beta libraries by quantitative 5'-RACE with molecular barcodes. TCRdb re-called the 5' RACE reads with MiXCR, one entry per CDR3 protein. The sample lists 750,000 to 850,000 distinct CDR3 sequences, approximately 12% occurring once. The origin of this receptor is a male donor with ankylosing spondylitis. The V call is TRBV2, the J call TRBJ2-3; TRBD2 matches at 10 bases. Sequencing used blood, either unsorted or a sorted T cell fraction (not recorded which). DNA for the CDR3: TGTGCCAGCAGTTCGCTAGCGGGGGAAACAGATACGCAGTATTTT. Encoded protein: CASSSLAGETDTQYF.